This TCR beta chain was recovered during a study of blood T cell repertoires in COVID-19. Background on the study: Sites across the United States, Italy and Spain contributed samples from acute and convalescent COVID-19. T cells, B-cell-depleted T cells, or PBMCs provided the cDNA or gDNA that served as material.

In the authors' workflow: Estimated nucleated cell counts came from reference gene primer amplification. Measured with immunoSEQ multiplex PCR; TCRdb has only the in-frame clones, and not every one. Clonal size and the V and J genes are those of that table, whereas D and trimming came from the DNA. The table records about 39,000 clones, approximately 85% of them present only once. The germline CDR1 and CDR2 sequences are SGHRS and YFSETQ. V trimming: 4 bases; J trimming: 4 bases; junction bases outside the gene matches: 16. The CDR3 totals 18 residues. This clone was observed a handful of times. The V gene is TRBV5-1, the J gene TRBJ1-2; 10 nucleotides line up with TRBD1. The TCR comes from a human donor in a cohort sampled during active COVID-19. The material sequenced was peripheral blood. CDR3 sequence: CASSQSTGTGDFGYGYTF. CDR3 DNA sequence: TGCGCCAGCAGCCAGTCAACCGGGACAGGGGACTTTGGCTATGGCTACACCTTC.